One T cell receptor beta chain is described in this entry. Data came from immunoSEQ multiplex PCR; TCRdb stores just in-frame clones and leaves some out. The sample records 9,500 to 15,000 clones, roughly 75% being singletons. The data belong to a study of ipilimumab plus nivolumab after autologous stem cell transplantation. The receptor's source is a male donor with multiple myeloma. Specimen: PBMCs, collected in a trial of ipilimumab plus nivolumab as post-transplant consolidation.

The CDR3 reads CASSETTAQPTDTQYF. In DNA, the CDR3 is TGTGCCAGCAGCGAAACGACAGCCCAACCCACAGATACGCAGTATTTT. V and J are TRBV7-6 and TRBJ2-3; D is possibly TRBD1 (5 bases). CDR1 and CDR2 from the germline V gene are SGHVS and FNYEAQ. Trimming cost V 5 bases and J 2 bases, with 17 bases left between them. The CDR3 has 16 amino acids.